This T cell receptor (beta chain) was sequenced for a study of shared clonotypes between healthy human individuals. Regarding the study as a whole: Across subsets, estimated richness was generally greater for naive than for memory populations.

Sequencing used immunoSEQ multiplex PCR; TCRdb keeps in-frame clones, though not all of them. The table has some 1 million clones, approximately 70% seen once; the top ten hold around 1.5%. The CDR3 is made up of 20 amino acids. The V gene end was trimmed by 5 bases and the J gene end by 4 bases; junction bases not matched to a gene: 22. CDR1 MNHEY and CDR2 SMNVEV come from the germline V gene (reference sequence). Details on this clone: What it binds is not known.

This clonotype originated in a man aged 18 to 30 in good health. The chain uses TRBV27 and TRBJ2-3; TRBD1 matches 9 bases. The sample comprised memory CD4+ T cells sorted from blood. The subset denotes: CD45RA-negative fraction. As DNA, the CDR3 is TGTGCCAGCAGTCCGAGGGGGGGGGACAGGGTTCTTCTGCGTTCAGATACGCAGTATTTT. Translation gives CASSPRGGDRVLLRSDTQYF.